This T cell receptor beta chain was sequenced during a study of T cell responses to AZD1222 COVID-19 vaccine. Sequencing was performed with immunoSEQ multiplex PCR; in TCRdb, only in-frame clones are kept and a portion is missing. The table has about 31,000 clones, approximately 88% seen once. The sample holds a few counts of this clone. Its target is unknown. Pooling of second doses given at about 4 or about 12 weeks was done. Germline V gene sequence: CDR1 LNHDA, CDR2 SQIVND (reference sequence). The CDR3 is 14 amino acids. Trimming left V 0 bases short and J 2 bases short, with 7 bases between. Study findings and constraints: The donor group comprised mostly white British people and more females; the analysis possibly underestimated clonal diversity. Spike-specific TCR repertoires showed rising breadth and depth after two AZD1222 doses. All repertoire sampling was performed exclusively after the peak T cell response.

This material consisted of peripheral blood, taken 28 days after the second AZD1222 dose. The chain employs TRBV19 and TRBJ1-1; D uncertain. The TCR comes from an adult who received the AZD1222 COVID-19 vaccine. The chain's CDR3 is CASSIDGDNTEAFF. The CDR3 DNA is TGTGCCAGTAGTATAGACGGGGATAACACTGAAGCTTTCTTT. Full variable domain (missing parts from reference TRBV19 and TRBJ1-1): DGGITQSPKYLFRKEGQNVTLSCEQNLNHDAMYWYRQDPGQGLRLIYYSQIVNDFQKGDIAEGYSVSREKKESFPLTVTSAQKNPTAFYLCASSIDGDNTEAFFGQGTRLTVV.